Following are 6 T cell receptor beta chains from one sample sequenced in a study of shared clonotypes between healthy human individuals. Some clones are missing from TCRdb's copy, which holds only in-frame ones; the method was immunoSEQ multiplex PCR. The sample lists about 1.5 million clones; roughly 96% were seen once. The sample taken for sequencing was naive CD4+ T cells sorted from blood. Specified subset: CD45RA+ positively selected. These receptors were obtained from a man in his thirties or forties in good health.

The rearrangement uses TRBV28 and TRBJ2-7, with D unresolved. The V and J ends lost 7 bases and 2 bases respectively, with 15 bases between them. The CDR3 has 14 amino acids. CDR1 and CDR2 (germline): MDHEN, SYDVKM. The DNA of the CDR3 is TGTGCCAGCAATCGGGTCTACCCGACCTACGAGCAGTACTTC. Amino acid sequence: CASNRVYPTYEQYF.

This clone was seen only once. The chain employs TRBV18 and TRBJ1-3; D is uncertain. The CDR3 has 15 residues. CDR1 is KGHSH and CDR2 is LQKENI in the germline V gene. Between the trimmed V and J ends, which lost 4 bases and 0 bases, there was a span of 10 bases. The DNA of the CDR3 is TGTGCCAGCTCACGTCAGGCTTTCTCTGGAAACACCATATATTTT. Its protein is CASSRQAFSGNTIYF.

The gene calls are TRBV9 and TRBJ2-1; D is tentatively TRBD1 or TRBD2 (5 bases each). V shed 0 bases and J shed 0 bases, with 13 bases lying between them. Germline CDR1 SGDLS, CDR2 YYNGEE. This CDR3 region has 17 residues. Here the CDR3 DNA reads TGTGCCAGCAGCGTAGGGGGGTTGCCGAGCTCCTACAATGAGCAGTTCTTC. Protein product: CASSVGGLPSSYNEQFF.

The chain uses TRBV2 and TRBJ1-5, with 8 bases fitting TRBD1. V was pared by 6 bases and J by 7 bases, with 8 bases of the junction left unmatched. In germline, CDR1 is SNHLY, CDR2 FYNNEI. The CDR3 loop spans 14 amino acids. The CDR3 sequence: CASSAGQGGQPQHF. Written as DNA, the CDR3 is TGTGCCAGCAGCGCTGGACAGGGAGGACAGCCCCAGCATTTT.

The chain carries TRBV7-3 and TRBJ1-4, with 7 positions matching TRBD1. Germline CDR1 is SGHTA and CDR2 is FQGTGA. J was trimmed by 3 bases and V by 10 bases; bases with no gene match: 8. CDR3 size: 14 residues. The CDR3 DNA is TGTGCCAAAAAGCCGGGACAGTCTAATGAAAAACTGTTTTTT. It specifies CAKKPGQSNEKLFF.

In the case of this clone: Other DNA sequences in the sample encode the same CDR3. The chain has TRBV27 and TRBJ1-1, with D unclear. CDR3 length equals 14 residues. The germline gives CDR1 MNHEY, CDR2 SMNVEV (reference sequence). V lost 3 bases, J lost 2 bases, and 10 bases lay in between. The CDR3 bases are TGTGCCAGCAGTTTGCTCGGCGGCAACACTGAAGCTTTCTTT. It codes for CASSLLGGNTEAFF.